The 30 T cell receptor beta chains below were found in one sample sequenced in a study of shared clonotypes between healthy human individuals. The assay was immunoSEQ multiplex PCR, and TCRdb's table has in-frame clones only and misses some. The sample has approximately 2.4 million clones, 95% seen once. Material for sequencing was naive CD4+ T cells sorted from blood. Indicated subset: CD45RA+ positively selected. These receptors came from a young man in good health.

J is TRBJ2-1 and V is TRBV6-6; D not certain. Per germline, CDR1 MNHNY and CDR2 SVGAGI (reference sequence). This CDR3 region has 13 residues. Trimming shortened V by 9 bases and J by 0 bases, and 9 bases separated the two germline ends. CDR3 sequence: CASEPPSYNEQFF. In DNA form, the CDR3 reads TGTGCCAGTGAGCCGCCCTCCTACAATGAGCAGTTCTTC.

V gene TRBV6-5 combines with J gene TRBJ2-7, with TRBD1 matching over 10 bases. The germline V gene encodes CDR1 MNHEY and CDR2 SVGAGI. V shed 4 bases and J 3 bases; nucleotides not matched to a gene: 6. The CDR3 is 15 amino acids. Written as DNA, the CDR3 is TGTGCCAGCAGTTTCACGACAGGGGGCGTCTACGAGCAGTACTTC. Translated, it gives CASSFTTGGVYEQYF.

The chain joins TRBV11-1 to TRBJ1-2; 9 bases map to TRBD1. The germline V gene has CDR1 SGHAT and CDR2 FQDESV (reference sequence). The V segment lost 4 bases and the J segment 7 bases; nucleotides outside the gene matches: 7. The CDR3 is 14 amino acids. CDR3 coding DNA: TGTGCCAGCAGCTCCGGGGGGACAGGGTTTGGCTACACCTTC. This encodes CASSSGGTGFGYTF. Complete variable domain (other parts from reference TRBV11-1 and TRBJ1-2): EAEVAQSPRYKITEKSQAVAFWCDPISGHATLYWYRQILGQGPELLVQFQDESVVDDSQLPKDRFSAERLKGVDSTLKIQPAELGDSAMYLCASSSGGTGFGYTFGSGTRLTVV.

The chain couples TRBV6-5 to TRBJ1-1; perhaps TRBD1 as D (6 bases). V lost 11 bases and J 0 bases, leaving 13 bases between the germline ends. Germline CDR1 is MNHEY and CDR2 is SVGAGI. CDR3 length equals 13 residues. CDR3 sequence (DNA): TGTGCCGTTACCACAGGGATGAACACTGAAGCTTTCTTT. It encodes CAVTTGMNTEAFF.

The chain combines TRBV5-8 with TRBJ2-2; D is perhaps TRBD1 (6 bases). V gave up 3 bases and J gave up 1 base, with 7 bases separating them. This CDR3 is built from 14 residues. Germline assignment: CDR1 SGHTS and CDR2 YDEGEE. CDR3 amino acids: CASSWGQNTGELFF. CDR3 coding DNA: TGTGCCAGCAGCTGGGGACAGAACACCGGGGAGCTGTTTTTT. The full variable domain, in which reference TRBV5-8 and TRBJ2-2 provide the parts outside the CDR3, is EAGVTQSPTHLIKTRGQQATLRCSPISGHTSVYWYQQALGLGLQFLLWYDEGEERNRGNFPPRFSGRQFPNYSSELNVNALELEDSALYLCASSWGQNTGELFFGEGSRLTVL.

With regard to this clone: Other DNA sequences in this sample translate to the same CDR3. The chain combines TRBV9 with TRBJ2-3; 8 nucleotides agree with TRBD2. V gave up 2 bases and J gave up 3 bases; unmatched junction bases: 5. The CDR3 sequence is 15 residues long. From germline, CDR1 is SGDLS and CDR2 YYNGEE. The CDR3 sequence is CASSVGPSGTDTQYF. In nucleotides, the CDR3 is TGTGCCAGCAGCGTTGGGCCTAGCGGGACAGATACGCAGTATTTT.

This CDR3 reads CASSPEASARYEQYF. CDR3 DNA sequence: TGTGCCAGCAGCCCAGAGGCTAGCGCCCGATACGAGCAGTACTTC. The genes are TRBV7-2 and TRBJ2-7, with D possibly TRBD2 on 6 matching bases. CDR1 is SGHTA and CDR2 is FQGNSA in the germline V gene. The CDR3 is made up of 15 amino acids. The V and J ends lost 5 bases and 4 bases respectively, with 18 bases between them.

The CDR3 region has the DNA TGTGCCAGCAGCCGACCCGGGACGCCCTTGGCAGATACGCAGTATTTT. Encoded protein: CASSRPGTPLADTQYF. The rearrangement links TRBV5-4 to TRBJ2-3; D may correspond to TRBD1 or TRBD2 (5 bases each). This CDR3 is 16 amino acids long. Germline-derived CDR1 and CDR2 are SGHNT and YYREEE (reference sequence). The V and J ends lost 4 bases and 4 bases respectively, with 19 bases between them.

The CDR3 loop reads CASSSGTNRVGELFF. CDR3 in DNA: TGTGCCAGCAGCTCCGGGACTAATAGGGTCGGGGAGCTGTTTTTT. The J gene is TRBJ2-2, the V gene TRBV7-9; the match to TRBD2 covers 7 bases. Per the germline V gene, CDR1 is SEHNR and CDR2 is FQNEAQ (reference sequence). This CDR3 has 15 residues. Losses at the gene ends were 4 bases for V and 7 bases for J; bases not matched to a gene: 9.

The V gene is TRBV4-3, the J gene TRBJ2-1, with a weak D call TRBD1 (6 bases). The germline CDR1 and CDR2 sequences are LGHNA and YSLEER. The V end was cut by 4 bases, the J end by 3 bases, with 16 bases between. The CDR3 runs to 16 residues. The CDR3 reads CASSPGVAEFYNEQFF. The CDR3 DNA sequence: TGCGCCAGCAGCCCAGGGGTGGCGGAGTTCTACAATGAGCAGTTCTTC.

This clone has a single count. The V call is TRBV6-1, the J call TRBJ1-1; 12 positions match TRBD1. Germline V gene lookup returns CDR1 MNHNS and CDR2 SASEGT. CDR3 size: 15 residues. With 9 bases clipped from V and 1 base from J, the junction kept 6 bases outside the gene matches. The CDR3 reads CASGTGGAGNTEAFF. DNA for the CDR3: TGTGCCAGTGGGACAGGGGGCGCAGGGAACACTGAAGCTTTCTTT.

V gene TRBV10-3 combines with J gene TRBJ1-5; D may be TRBD1 (6 bases). The CDR3 spans 15 residues. CDR1 and CDR2 (germline): ENHRY, SYGVKD. The V end was cut by 6 bases, the J end by 0 bases, with 12 bases between. The CDR3 region is CAISRTEYSNQPQHF. For the CDR3, the DNA is TGTGCCATCAGCCGGACAGAGTATAGCAATCAGCCCCAGCATTTT.

This clone was observed once. The chain has TRBV10-3 and TRBJ2-3, with D perhaps matching TRBD2 (5 bases). There are 16 residues in the CDR3. V was pared by 6 bases and J by 3 bases, with 19 bases between. The V gene's germline CDR1 is ENHRY and CDR2 SYGVKD. The CDR3 DNA is TGTGCCATCAGCCAAGCTGGGGAGACCAGGACAGATACGCAGTATTTT. It yields the protein CAISQAGETRTDTQYF.

The chain joins TRBV10-3 to TRBJ1-5; no definite D call. The V gene lost 4 bases and the J gene lost 8 bases, with 15 bases spanning the gap. The CDR3 sequence is 14 residues long. Germline V lookup: CDR1 ENHRY, CDR2 SYGVKD. CDR3 nucleotides: TGTGCCATCAGTGGTTACGGCTCCGGGGAGCCCCAGCATTTT. This sequence encodes CAISGYGSGEPQHF.

The chain has TRBV4-1 and TRBJ1-4, with D uncertain. The CDR3 covers 16 residues. CDR1 and CDR2 (germline): MGHRA, YSYEKL. Trimming removed 0 bases at V and 3 bases at J, with 11 bases between. CDR3 in DNA: TGCGCCAGCAGCCAAGAGGGGAGAAATGCTAATGAAAAACTGTTTTTT. Translation gives CASSQEGRNANEKLFF.

Worth noting for this clone: Other DNA sequences in this sample translate to the same CDR3. This sequence joins TRBV6-5 and TRBJ2-3; D may be TRBD1 (5 bases). The CDR3 is 11 residues long. Germline V lookup: CDR1 MNHEY, CDR2 SVGAGI. Deletions cut 6 bases from V and 6 bases from J, with 7 bases between. CDR3 coding DNA: TGTGCCAGCAGGAAGGGGGATACGCAGTATTTT. It translates to CASRKGDTQYF.

This rearrangement joins TRBV5-1 to TRBJ1-1; 10 bases align to TRBD1. The CDR3 extends over 15 amino acids. V shed 3 bases and J 4 bases; nucleotides not matched to a gene: 6. Germline CDR1 SGHRS, CDR2 YFSETQ. The CDR3 DNA is TGCGCCAGCAGCTCCCGGACAGGGGGACTCACTGAAGCTTTCTTT. This translates into CASSSRTGGLTEAFF.

The rearrangement uses TRBV18 and TRBJ2-2; the match to TRBD1 covers 11 bases. The trim removed 3 bases at V and 7 bases at J, leaving 7 bases unmatched. Germline loops: CDR1 KGHSH, CDR2 LQKENI. The CDR3 has 16 amino acids. The CDR3 DNA reads TGTGCCAGCTCACCGGACAGGGGGCAGAGGGACGGGGAGCTGTTTTTT. It codes for CASSPDRGQRDGELFF.

The chain is built from TRBV5-1 and TRBJ1-2; 8 bases line up with TRBD1. The CDR3 consists of 17 residues. Germline-derived CDR1 and CDR2 are SGHRS and YFSETQ. The V gene end was trimmed by 1 base and the J gene end by 0 bases; junction bases not matched to a gene: 8. CDR3 nucleotide sequence: TGCGCCAGCAGCTTGACTGACAGGGGAAAAGCTAACTATGGCTACACCTTC. This encodes CASSLTDRGKANYGYTF. Full variable domain (remainder filled in from reference TRBV5-1 and TRBJ1-2): KAGVTQTPRYLIKTRGQQVTLSCSPISGHRSVSWYQQTPGQGLQFLFEYFSETQRNKGNFPGRFSGRQFSNSRSEMNVSTLELGDSALYLCASSLTDRGKANYGYTFGSGTRLTVV.

The chain uses TRBV5-4 and TRBJ1-5; 7 nucleotides line up with TRBD1. The CDR3 spans 14 residues. Trimming at V came to 5 bases and at J to 0 bases, leaving 2 bases not matched to a gene. CDR1 is SGHNT and CDR2 is YYREEE in the germline V gene (reference sequence). CDR3 region: CASRGDSSNQPQHF. As DNA, the CDR3 is TGTGCCAGCAGGGGGGACAGTAGCAATCAGCCCCAGCATTTT.

The chain has TRBV9 and TRBJ1-2, with unresolved D. The CDR3 is made up of 14 amino acids. V was clipped by 5 bases and J by 5 bases, with 16 bases between them. The V gene's germline CDR1 is SGDLS and CDR2 YYNGEE. CDR3 loop: CASSEESVSYGYTF. The CDR3 DNA is TGTGCCAGCAGTGAGGAGTCCGTATCATATGGCTACACCTTC.

Points on this clone: Other DNA sequences in this specimen translate into the identical CDR3. CDR3 residues: CASSPGQGNTIYF. CDR3 in DNA: TGTGCCAGCTCTCCGGGACAGGGGAACACCATATATTTT. The chain combines TRBV18 with TRBJ1-3; 10 bases match TRBD1. The J segment lost 7 bases and the V segment lost 6 bases, leaving 3 bases of the junction unmatched. The CDR3 has 13 residues. Per germline, CDR1 KGHSH and CDR2 LQKENI.

V and J are TRBV5-1 and TRBJ1-1; D unresolved. The germline V and J ends were trimmed by 0 bases and 0 bases, with 12 bases remaining between them. This CDR3 has 16 amino acids. The germline V gene has CDR1 SGHRS and CDR2 YFSETQ. This CDR3 reads CASSLGRGDMNTEAFF. The DNA of the CDR3 is TGCGCCAGCAGCTTGGGCAGAGGAGACATGAACACTGAAGCTTTCTTT. The variable domain in full, completed from reference TRBV5-1 and TRBJ1-1, reads KAGVTQTPRYLIKTRGQQVTLSCSPISGHRSVSWYQQTPGQGLQFLFEYFSETQRNKGNFPGRFSGRQFSNSRSEMNVSTLELGDSALYLCASSLGRGDMNTEAFFGQGTRLTVV.

The chain has TRBV10-3 and TRBJ1-1; no clear D. The CDR3 is made up of 11 amino acids. Trimming took 10 bases from V and 12 from J, leaving 18 bases between them. Looked up from germline, CDR1 is ENHRY and CDR2 is SYGVKD. CDR3 sequence reads: CATDDGARTFF. The CDR3 DNA is TGTGCCACCGACGACGGTGCAAGGACTTTCTTT.

V and J are TRBV10-2 and TRBJ2-1; 8 nucleotides align to TRBD2. The V gene's germline CDR1 is WSHSY and CDR2 SAAADI. The CDR3 spans 14 residues. V lost 4 bases, J lost 5 bases, and 4 bases stayed unmatched. The CDR3 bases are TGCGCCAGCAGTGCGGGGGGGAACCACAATGAGCAGTTCTTC. It specifies CASSAGGNHNEQFF.

The chain combines TRBV4-1 with TRBJ2-4, with TRBD1 as a possible D gene (6 bases). This CDR3 is built from 18 residues. Germline-derived CDR1 and CDR2 are MGHRA and YSYEKL. V lost 1 base and J lost 2, with 18 bases in between. The CDR3: CASSQGSGTGTPKNIQYF. CDR3 sequence (DNA): TGCGCCAGCAGCCAAGGCTCGGGCACCGGGACACCCAAAAACATTCAGTACTTC.

The rearrangement links TRBV10-1 to TRBJ2-5; 9 bases are shared with TRBD1. V was clipped by 3 bases and J by 5 bases; unmatched bases: 13. From germline, CDR1 is WNHNN and CDR2 SYGVQD (reference sequence). This CDR3 contains 17 residues. Here the CDR3 DNA reads TGCGCCAGCAGTGAAGCGACAGGGGGTACGCGTGGCGAGACCCAGTACTTC. As protein: CASSEATGGTRGETQYF.

The chain is built from TRBV9 and TRBJ1-1, with TRBD1 matching 7 bases. In germline, CDR1 is SGDLS, CDR2 YYNGEE. Trimming took 4 bases from V and 0 from J; bases not matched to a gene: 9. The CDR3 sequence is 16 residues long. The CDR3 DNA is TGTGCCAGCAGCCTCCGGACAGGCTTCATGAACACTGAAGCTTTCTTT. Its translation: CASSLRTGFMNTEAFF.

The V and J genes are TRBV28 and TRBJ1-1; D gene uncertain. The germline CDR1 and CDR2 sequences are MDHEN and SYDVKM. CDR3 length: 13 residues. Trimming removed 4 bases from V and 4 bases from J, with 10 bases in between. CDR3 nucleotide sequence: TGTGCCAGCAGTTCTCTGGTTTTCACTGAAGCTTTCTTT. This codes for CASSSLVFTEAFF.

The V and J genes are TRBV6-1 and TRBJ1-3; D unresolved. CDR3 length equals 15 residues. V gave up 3 bases and J gave up 0 bases, with 9 bases separating them. The germline gives CDR1 MNHNS, CDR2 SASEGT. CDR3 in amino acids: CASSEKGYSGNTIYF. Here the CDR3 DNA reads TGTGCCAGCAGTGAGAAGGGTTACTCTGGAAACACCATATATTTT.